Detailed here is one TCR beta chain. Its antigen is undetermined. Germline CDR1 is SGHDT and CDR2 is YYEEEE. The length of the CDR3 is 14 residues. Trimming took off 5 bases at V and 5 bases at J, with 11 bases between the two ends. The sample belongs to a study of T cells in localized non-small cell lung cancer. Study results and limitations: A denser population of T cells in blood accompanied longer overall survival. Sequencing involved a lone tumor region, leaving heterogeneity possible. Exceeding tumor, uninvolved adjacent lung had the highest T cell clonality.

Only in-frame clones appear in the TCRdb table, and some are missing; sequencing was by immunoSEQ multiplex PCR. In the table there are about 59,000 clones, over 85% of which are singletons. The TCR originated in a man aged 35 to 69 with stage I squamous cell lung carcinoma. The gene calls are TRBV5-6 and TRBJ1-6; D not resolved. Sequencing was performed on peripheral blood, taken before any cancer treatment. CDR3 DNA sequence: TGTGCCAGCAGGGCAGGTACCAATAATTCACCCCTCCACTTT. Its protein product is CASRAGTNNSPLHF. Variable domain in full (rest from reference TRBV5-6 and TRBJ1-6): DAGVTQSPTHLIKTRGQQVTLRCSPKSGHDTVSWYQQALGQGPQFIFQYYEEEERQRGNFPDRFSGHQFPNYSSELNVNALLLGDSALYLCASRAGTNNSPLHFGNGTRLTVT.